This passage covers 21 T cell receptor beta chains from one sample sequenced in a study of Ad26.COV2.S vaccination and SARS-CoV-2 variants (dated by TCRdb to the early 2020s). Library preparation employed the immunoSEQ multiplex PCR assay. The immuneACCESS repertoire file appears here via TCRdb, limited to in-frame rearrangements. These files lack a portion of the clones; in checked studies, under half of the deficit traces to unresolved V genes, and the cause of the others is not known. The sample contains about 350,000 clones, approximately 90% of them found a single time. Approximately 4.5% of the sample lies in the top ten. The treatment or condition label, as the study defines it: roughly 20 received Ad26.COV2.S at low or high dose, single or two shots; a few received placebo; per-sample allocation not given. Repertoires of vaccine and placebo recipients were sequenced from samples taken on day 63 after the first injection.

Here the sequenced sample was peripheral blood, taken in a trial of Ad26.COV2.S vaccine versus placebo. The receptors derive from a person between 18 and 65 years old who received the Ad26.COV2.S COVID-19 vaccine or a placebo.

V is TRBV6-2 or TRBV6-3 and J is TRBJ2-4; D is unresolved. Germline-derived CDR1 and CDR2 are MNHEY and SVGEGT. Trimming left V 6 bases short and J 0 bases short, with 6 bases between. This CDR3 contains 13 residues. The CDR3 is CASSRLAKNIQYF. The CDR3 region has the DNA TGTGCCAGCAGCCGTCTAGCCAAAAACATTCAGTACTTC.

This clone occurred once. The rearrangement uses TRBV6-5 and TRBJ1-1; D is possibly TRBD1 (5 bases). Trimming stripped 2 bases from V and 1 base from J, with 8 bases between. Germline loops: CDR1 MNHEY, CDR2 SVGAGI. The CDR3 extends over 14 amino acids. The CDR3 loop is CASSYLGQNTEAFF. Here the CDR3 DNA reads TGTGCCAGCAGTTACCTAGGACAGAACACTGAAGCTTTCTTT.

The CDR3 spells CATEGRGTVNIQYF. In nucleotides, the CDR3 is TGTGCCACCGAGGGTCGGGGAACGGTGAACATTCAGTACTTC. The chain couples TRBV28 to TRBJ2-4; D might be TRBD2 (5 bases). The CDR3 loop spans 14 amino acids. The germline gives CDR1 MDHEN, CDR2 SYDVKM. Trimming pared 10 bases from V and 7 bases from J, leaving 20 bases between.

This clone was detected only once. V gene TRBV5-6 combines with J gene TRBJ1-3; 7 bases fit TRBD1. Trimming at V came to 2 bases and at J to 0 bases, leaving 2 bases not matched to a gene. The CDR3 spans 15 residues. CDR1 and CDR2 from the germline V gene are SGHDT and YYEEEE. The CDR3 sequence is CASSFGQASGNTIYF. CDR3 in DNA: TGTGCCAGCAGCTTTGGACAGGCCTCTGGAAACACCATATATTTT.

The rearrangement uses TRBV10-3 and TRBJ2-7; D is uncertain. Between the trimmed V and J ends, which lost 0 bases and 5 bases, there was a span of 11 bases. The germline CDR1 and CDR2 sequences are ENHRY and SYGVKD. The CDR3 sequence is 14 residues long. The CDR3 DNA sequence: TGTGCCATCAGTGAGTCCCCACCCATACACGAGCAGTACTTC. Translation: CAISESPPIHEQYF.

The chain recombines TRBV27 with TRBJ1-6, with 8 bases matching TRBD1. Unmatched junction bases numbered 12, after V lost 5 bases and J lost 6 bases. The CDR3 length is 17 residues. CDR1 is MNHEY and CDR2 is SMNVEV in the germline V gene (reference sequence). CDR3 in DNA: TGTGCCAGCAGTCCACGGACAGGGATGTCCCCTAATTCACCCCTCCACTTT. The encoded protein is CASSPRTGMSPNSPLHF.

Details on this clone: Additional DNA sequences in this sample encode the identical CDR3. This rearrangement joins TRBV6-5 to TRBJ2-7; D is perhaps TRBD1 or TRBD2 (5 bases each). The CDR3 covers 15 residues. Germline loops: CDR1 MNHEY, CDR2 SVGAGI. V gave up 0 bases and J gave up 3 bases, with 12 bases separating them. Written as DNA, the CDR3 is TGTGCCAGCAGTTACTCAGACAGAGGGAGCTACGAGCAGTACTTC. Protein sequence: CASSYSDRGSYEQYF.

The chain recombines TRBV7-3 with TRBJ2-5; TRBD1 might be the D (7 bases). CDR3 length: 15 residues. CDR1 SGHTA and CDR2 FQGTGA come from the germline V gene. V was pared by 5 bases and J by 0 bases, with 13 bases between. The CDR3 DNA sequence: TGTGCCAGCAGCCAGGGGGGCCGGTACCAAGAGACCCAGTACTTC. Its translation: CASSQGGRYQETQYF.

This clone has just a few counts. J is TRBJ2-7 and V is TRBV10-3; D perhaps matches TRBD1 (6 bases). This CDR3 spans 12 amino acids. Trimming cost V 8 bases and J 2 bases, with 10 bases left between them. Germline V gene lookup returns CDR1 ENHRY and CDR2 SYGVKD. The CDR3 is CAISGGAYEQYF. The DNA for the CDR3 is TGTGCCATCTCTGGGGGCGCCTACGAGCAGTACTTC.

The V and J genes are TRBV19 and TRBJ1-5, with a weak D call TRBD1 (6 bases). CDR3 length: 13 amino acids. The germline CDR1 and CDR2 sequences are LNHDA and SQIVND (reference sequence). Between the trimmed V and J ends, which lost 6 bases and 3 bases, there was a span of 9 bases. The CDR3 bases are TGTGCCAGTAGGGACAGCCACAATCAGCCCCAGCATTTT. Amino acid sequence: CASRDSHNQPQHF.

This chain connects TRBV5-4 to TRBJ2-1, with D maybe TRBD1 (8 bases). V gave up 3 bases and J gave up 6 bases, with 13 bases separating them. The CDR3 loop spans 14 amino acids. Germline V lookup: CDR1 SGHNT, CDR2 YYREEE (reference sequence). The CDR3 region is CASSSNRGGNEQFF. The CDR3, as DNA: TGTGCCAGCAGCTCTAACAGGGGGGGCAATGAGCAGTTCTTC.

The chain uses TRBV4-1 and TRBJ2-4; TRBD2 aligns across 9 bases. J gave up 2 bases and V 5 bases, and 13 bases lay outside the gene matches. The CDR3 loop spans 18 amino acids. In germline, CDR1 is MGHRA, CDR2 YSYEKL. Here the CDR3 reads CASSKSPGTSRTKNIQYF. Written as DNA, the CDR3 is TGCGCCAGCAGCAAATCCCCCGGGACTAGCAGGACCAAAAACATTCAGTACTTC.

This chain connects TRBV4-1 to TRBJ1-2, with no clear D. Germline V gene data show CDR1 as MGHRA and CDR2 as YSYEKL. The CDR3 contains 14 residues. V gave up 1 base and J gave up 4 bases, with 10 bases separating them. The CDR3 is CASSQGRLGYGYTF. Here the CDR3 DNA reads TGCGCCAGCAGCCAAGGTCGATTAGGCTATGGCTACACCTTC.

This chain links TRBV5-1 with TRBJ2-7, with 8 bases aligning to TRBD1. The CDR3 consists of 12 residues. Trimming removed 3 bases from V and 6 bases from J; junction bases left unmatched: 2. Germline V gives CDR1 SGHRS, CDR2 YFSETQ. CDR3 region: CASSSTGAEQYF. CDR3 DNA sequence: TGCGCCAGCAGCTCGACAGGGGCCGAGCAGTACTTC.

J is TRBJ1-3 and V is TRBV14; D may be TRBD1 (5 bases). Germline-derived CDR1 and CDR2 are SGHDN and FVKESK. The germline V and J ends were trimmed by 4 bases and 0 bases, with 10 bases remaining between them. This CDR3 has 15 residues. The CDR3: CASSPGPSSGNTIYF. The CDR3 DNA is TGTGCCAGCAGCCCGGGACCCAGCTCTGGAAACACCATATATTTT. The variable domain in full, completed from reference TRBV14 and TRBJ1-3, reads EAGVTQFPSHSVIEKGQTVTLRCDPISGHDNLYWYRRVMGKEIKFLLHFVKESKQDESGMPNNRFLAERTGGTYSTLKVQPAELEDSGVYFCASSPGPSSGNTIYFGEGSWLTVV.

CDR3: CASSLTGGAWNTGELFF. CDR3 coding DNA: TGTGCCAGCAGTCTGACAGGGGGCGCGTGGAACACCGGGGAGCTGTTTTTT. The chain carries TRBV6-6 and TRBJ2-2, with 10 positions matching TRBD1. The CDR3 has 17 residues. Germline V CDR1 and CDR2: MNHNY, SVGAGI (reference sequence). The V and J ends lost 5 bases and 1 base, in that order; junction bases with no gene match: 7.

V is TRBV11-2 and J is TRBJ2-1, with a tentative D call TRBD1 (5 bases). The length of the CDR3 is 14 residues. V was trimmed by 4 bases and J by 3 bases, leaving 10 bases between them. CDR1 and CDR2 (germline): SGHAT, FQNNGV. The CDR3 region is CASSSLDSYNEQFF. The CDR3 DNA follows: TGTGCCAGCAGCTCCCTAGACAGCTACAATGAGCAGTTCTTC.

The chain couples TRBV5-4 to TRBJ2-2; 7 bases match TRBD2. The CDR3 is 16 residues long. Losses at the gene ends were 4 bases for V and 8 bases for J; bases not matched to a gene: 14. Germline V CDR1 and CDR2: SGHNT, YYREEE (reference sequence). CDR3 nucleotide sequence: TGTGCCAGCAGCCCACCTCGGGGGAGGGACGGAGGGGAGCTGTTTTTT. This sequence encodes CASSPPRGRDGGELFF.

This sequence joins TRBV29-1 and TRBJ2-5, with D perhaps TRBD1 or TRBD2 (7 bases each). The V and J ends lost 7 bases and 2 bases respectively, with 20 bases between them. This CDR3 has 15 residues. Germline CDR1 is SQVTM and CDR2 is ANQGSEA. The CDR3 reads CSAGGAGQQQETQYF. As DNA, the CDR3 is TGCAGCGCCGGCGGAGCGGGACAGCAACAAGAGACCCAGTACTTC. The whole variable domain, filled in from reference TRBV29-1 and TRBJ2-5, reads SAVISQKPSRDICQRGTSLTIQCQVDSQVTMMFWYRQQPGQSLTLIATANQGSEATYESGFVIDKFPISRPNLTFSTLTVSNMSPEDSSIYLCSAGGAGQQQETQYFGPGTRLLVL.

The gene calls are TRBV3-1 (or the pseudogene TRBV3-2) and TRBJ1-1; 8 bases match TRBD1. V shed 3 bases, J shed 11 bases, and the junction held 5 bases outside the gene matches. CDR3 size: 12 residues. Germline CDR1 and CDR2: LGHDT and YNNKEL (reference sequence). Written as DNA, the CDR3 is TGTGCCAGCAGCCACCAGACAGGGGTTGCTTTCTTT. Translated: CASSHQTGVAFF.

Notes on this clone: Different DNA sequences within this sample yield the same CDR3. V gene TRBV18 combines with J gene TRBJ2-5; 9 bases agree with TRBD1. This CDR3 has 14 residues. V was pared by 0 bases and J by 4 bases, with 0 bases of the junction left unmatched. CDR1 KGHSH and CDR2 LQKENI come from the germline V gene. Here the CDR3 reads CASSPPDRGETQYF. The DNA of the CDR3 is TGTGCCAGCTCACCACCGGACAGGGGAGAGACCCAGTACTTC.